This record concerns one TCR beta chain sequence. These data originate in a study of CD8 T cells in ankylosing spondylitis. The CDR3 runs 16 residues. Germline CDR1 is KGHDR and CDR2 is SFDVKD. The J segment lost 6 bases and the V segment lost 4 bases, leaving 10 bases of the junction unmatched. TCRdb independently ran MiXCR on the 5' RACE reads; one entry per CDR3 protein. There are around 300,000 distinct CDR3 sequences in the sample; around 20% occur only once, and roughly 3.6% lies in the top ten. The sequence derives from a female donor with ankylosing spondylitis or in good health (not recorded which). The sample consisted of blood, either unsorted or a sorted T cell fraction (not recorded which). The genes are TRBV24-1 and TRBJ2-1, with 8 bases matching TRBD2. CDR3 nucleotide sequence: TGTGCCACCAGTGAGGCGAGCGGGAGAGGGGGCAATGAGCAGTTCTTC. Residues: CATSEASGRGGNEQFF.